These T cell receptor beta chains were read from a single sample in a study of identical twins. TCRdb called the 5' RACE reads again in MiXCR, with one record for every CDR3 protein. The repertoire holds some 900,000 distinct CDR3 sequences, with around an eighth as singletons. Another study also made use of these data, one on yellow fever vaccine responses in identical twins.

Sequencing input: PBMCs. These TCRs come from a woman aged 18 to 35 in good health. Both conserved end residues are part of each CDR3. Only some rows state a clone size, as once, few, many or a class for expanded clones.

V gene,clone size,CDR3 protein
TRBV7-9,few,CASRTDNEQFF
TRBV5-5,few,CASSFGLAGVEQYF
TRBV14,NA,CASSPQINYGYTF
TRBV20-1,NA,CSASLDRSTSTDTQYF
TRBV23-1,NA,CASSPSPGLAGPIPCNEQFF
TRBV2,few,CASMAGQVFNEQFF
TRBV6-2/TRBV6-3,few,CASRFLGNQETQYF
TRBV5-4,few,CARPPRSSTDTQYF
TRBV5-1,many,CASSLGTGEPFF
TRBV9,few,CASSGPGLAGQETQYF
TRBV12-3/TRBV12-4,few,CASSLFRITPSNEQFF
TRBV7-2,few,CASAPWMETQYF
TRBV20-1,many,CSAGSSTAPHF
TRBV6-1,many,CASRTGYWGNEQFF
TRBV6-1,NA,CASSHRETGQPQHF
TRBV10-3,NA,CAIREGLYNEQFF
TRBV24-1,NA,CATSGISGYNEQFF
TRBV29-1,few,CSAPGQGAQETQYF
TRBV11-2,NA,CASSLTDYFTDTQYF
TRBV10-3,many,CAIAGLANTEAFF
TRBV15,NA,CATSRETPGHIKETQYF
TRBV4-1,few,CASSQGLDREGTDTQYF
TRBV11-2,NA,CASSPRQIAKNIQYF
TRBV6-1,NA,CASKGLEPYNEQFF
TRBV20-1,NA,CSATIGYSGNTIYF
TRBV7-9,NA,CASSFWQENTGELFF
TRBV11-2,few,CASSSWAKPDEQFF
TRBV24-1,NA,CGTSASPIASNKVDTQYF
TRBV6-5,NA,CASSYSGTGGTSNTGELFF
TRBV20-1,few,CSARDGTSGRITTDTQYF
TRBV5-1,few,CASSLAQGADTGELFF